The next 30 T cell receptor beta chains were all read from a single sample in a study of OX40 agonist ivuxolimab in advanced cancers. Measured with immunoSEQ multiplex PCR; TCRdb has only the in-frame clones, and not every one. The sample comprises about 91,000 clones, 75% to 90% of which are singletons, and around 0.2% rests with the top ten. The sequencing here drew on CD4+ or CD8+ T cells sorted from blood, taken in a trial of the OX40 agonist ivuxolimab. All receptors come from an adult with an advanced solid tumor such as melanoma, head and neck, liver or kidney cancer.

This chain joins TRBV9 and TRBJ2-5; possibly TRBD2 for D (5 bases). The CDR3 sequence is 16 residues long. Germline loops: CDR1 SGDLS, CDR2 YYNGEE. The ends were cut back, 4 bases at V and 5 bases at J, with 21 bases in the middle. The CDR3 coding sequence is TGTGCCAGCAGCCGCTCCGGGATTGGGGTTGCGGAGACCCAGTACTTC. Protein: CASSRSGIGVAETQYF.

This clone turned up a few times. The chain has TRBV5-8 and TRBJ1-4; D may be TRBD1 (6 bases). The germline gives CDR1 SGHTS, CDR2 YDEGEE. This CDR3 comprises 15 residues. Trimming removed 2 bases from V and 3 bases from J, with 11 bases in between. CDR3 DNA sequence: TGTGCCAGCAGCTTACAGGGCCGGGCTAATGAAAAACTGTTTTTT. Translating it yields CASSLQGRANEKLFF.

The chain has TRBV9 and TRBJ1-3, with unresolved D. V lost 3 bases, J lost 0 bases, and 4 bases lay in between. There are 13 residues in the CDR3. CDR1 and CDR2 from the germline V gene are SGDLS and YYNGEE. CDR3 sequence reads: CASSGSSGNTIYF. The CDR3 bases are TGTGCCAGCAGCGGGAGCTCTGGAAACACCATATATTTT.

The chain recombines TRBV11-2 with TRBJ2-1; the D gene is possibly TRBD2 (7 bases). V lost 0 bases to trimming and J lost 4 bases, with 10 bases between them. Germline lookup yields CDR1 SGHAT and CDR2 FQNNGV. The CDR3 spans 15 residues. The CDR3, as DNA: TGTGCCAGCAGCTTAGACAGGGGAGGGTACAATGAGCAGTTCTTC. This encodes CASSLDRGGYNEQFF.

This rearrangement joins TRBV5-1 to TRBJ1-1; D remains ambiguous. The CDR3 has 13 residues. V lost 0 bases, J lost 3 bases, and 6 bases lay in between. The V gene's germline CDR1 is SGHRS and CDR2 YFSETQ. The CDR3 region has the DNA TGCGCCAGCAGCTTGGACCCCTACACTGAAGCTTTCTTT. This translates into CASSLDPYTEAFF.

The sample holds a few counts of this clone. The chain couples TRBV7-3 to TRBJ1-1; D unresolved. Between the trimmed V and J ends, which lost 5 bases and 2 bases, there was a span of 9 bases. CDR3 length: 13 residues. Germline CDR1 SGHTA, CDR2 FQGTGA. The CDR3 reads CASSVGANTEAFF. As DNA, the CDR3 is TGTGCCAGCAGCGTCGGCGCTAACACTGAAGCTTTCTTT.

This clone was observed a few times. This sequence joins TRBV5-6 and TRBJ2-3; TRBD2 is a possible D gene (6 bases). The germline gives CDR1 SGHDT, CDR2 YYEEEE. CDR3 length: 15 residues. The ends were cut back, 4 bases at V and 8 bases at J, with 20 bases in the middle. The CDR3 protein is CASSAGSNKWGTQYF. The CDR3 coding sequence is TGTGCCAGCAGCGCGGGGAGTAATAAATGGGGTACGCAGTATTTT.

The CDR3 bases are TGCGCCAGCAGCTTGGAACCATCGGGCCAGGGCGCCGCCGAGACCCAGTACTTC. Amino acid sequence: CASSLEPSGQGAAETQYF. The V and J genes are TRBV5-1 and TRBJ2-5, with a tentative D call TRBD1 (5 bases). Germline CDR1 reads SGHRS; CDR2 reads YFSETQ. The germline V and J ends were trimmed by 0 bases and 5 bases, with 23 bases remaining between them. The CDR3 is 18 residues long.

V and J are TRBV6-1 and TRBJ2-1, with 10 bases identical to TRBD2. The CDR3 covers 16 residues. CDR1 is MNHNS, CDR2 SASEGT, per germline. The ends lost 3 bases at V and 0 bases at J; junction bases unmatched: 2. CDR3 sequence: CASSDPSGSSYNEQFF. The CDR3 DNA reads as TGTGCCAGCAGTGACCCTAGCGGGAGCTCCTACAATGAGCAGTTCTTC.

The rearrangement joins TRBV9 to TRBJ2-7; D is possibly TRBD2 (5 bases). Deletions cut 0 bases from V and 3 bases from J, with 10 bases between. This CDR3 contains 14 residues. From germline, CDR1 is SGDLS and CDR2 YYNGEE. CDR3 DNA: TGTGCCAGCAGCGTAGTTCGGGGTATCTACGAGCAGTACGTC. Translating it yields CASSVVRGIYEQYV.

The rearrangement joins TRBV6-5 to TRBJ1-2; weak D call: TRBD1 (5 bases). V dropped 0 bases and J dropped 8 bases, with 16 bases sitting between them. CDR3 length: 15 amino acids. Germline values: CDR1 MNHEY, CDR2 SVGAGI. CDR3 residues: CASSYSRVGERGYTF. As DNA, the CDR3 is TGTGCCAGCAGTTACTCGAGGGTAGGGGAACGCGGCTACACCTTC.

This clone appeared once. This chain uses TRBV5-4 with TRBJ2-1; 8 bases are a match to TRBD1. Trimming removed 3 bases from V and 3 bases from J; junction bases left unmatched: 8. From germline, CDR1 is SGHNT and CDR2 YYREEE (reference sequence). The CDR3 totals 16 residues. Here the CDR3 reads CASSSRTGLGYNEQFF. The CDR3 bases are TGTGCCAGCAGCTCTCGGACAGGGTTAGGCTACAATGAGCAGTTCTTC.

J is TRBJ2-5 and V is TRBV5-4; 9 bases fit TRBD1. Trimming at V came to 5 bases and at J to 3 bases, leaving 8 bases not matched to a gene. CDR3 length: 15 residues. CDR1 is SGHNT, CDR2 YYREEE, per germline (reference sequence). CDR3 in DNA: TGTGCCAGCAGGAACCGGGACAGGGAAGAAGAGACCCAGTACTTC. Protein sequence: CASRNRDREEETQYF.

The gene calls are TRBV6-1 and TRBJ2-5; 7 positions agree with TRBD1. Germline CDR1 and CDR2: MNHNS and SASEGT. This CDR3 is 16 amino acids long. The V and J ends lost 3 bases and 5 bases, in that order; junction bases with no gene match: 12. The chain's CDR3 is CASSESLARGLETQYF. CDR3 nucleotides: TGTGCCAGCAGTGAGAGTTTAGCTAGGGGGCTGGAGACCCAGTACTTC.

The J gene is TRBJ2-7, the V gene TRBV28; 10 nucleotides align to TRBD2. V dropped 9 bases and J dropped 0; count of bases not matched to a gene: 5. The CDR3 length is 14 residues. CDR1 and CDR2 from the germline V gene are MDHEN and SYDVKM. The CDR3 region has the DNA TGTGCCAGTAAGAGGACTAGCGGCTCCTACGAGCAGTACTTC. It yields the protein CASKRTSGSYEQYF.

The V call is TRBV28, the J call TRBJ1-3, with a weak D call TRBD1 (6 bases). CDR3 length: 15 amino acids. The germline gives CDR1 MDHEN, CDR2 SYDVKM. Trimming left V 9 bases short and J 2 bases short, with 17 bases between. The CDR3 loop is CASHPLQGTGNTIYF. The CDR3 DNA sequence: TGTGCCAGTCACCCCCTACAGGGTACTGGAAACACCATATATTTT.

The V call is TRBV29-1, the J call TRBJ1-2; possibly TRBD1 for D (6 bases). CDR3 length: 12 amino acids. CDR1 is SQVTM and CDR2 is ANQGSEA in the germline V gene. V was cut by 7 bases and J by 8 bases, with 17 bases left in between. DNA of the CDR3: TGCAGCGGGGGGGGCAGGGACGTCGGCTACACCTTC. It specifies CSGGGRDVGYTF.

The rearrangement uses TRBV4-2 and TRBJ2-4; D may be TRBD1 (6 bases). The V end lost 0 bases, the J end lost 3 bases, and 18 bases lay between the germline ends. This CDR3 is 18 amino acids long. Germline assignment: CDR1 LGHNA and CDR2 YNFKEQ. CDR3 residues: CASSQEGRVTGYKNIQYF. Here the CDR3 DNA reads TGTGCCAGCAGCCAAGAAGGCCGGGTTACAGGGTACAAAAACATTCAGTACTTC.

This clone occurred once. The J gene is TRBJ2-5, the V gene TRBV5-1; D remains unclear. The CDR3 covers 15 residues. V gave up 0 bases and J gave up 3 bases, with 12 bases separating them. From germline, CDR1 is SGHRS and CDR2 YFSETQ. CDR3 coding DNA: TGCGCCAGCAGCTTGGCGGGTACAGTTGAAGAGACCCAGTACTTC. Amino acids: CASSLAGTVEETQYF.

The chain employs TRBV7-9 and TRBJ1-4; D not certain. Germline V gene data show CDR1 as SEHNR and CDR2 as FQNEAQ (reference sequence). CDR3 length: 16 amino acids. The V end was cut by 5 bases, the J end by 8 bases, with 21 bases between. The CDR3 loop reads CASSVLTAAGREKLFF. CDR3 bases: TGTGCCAGCAGCGTTCTAACCGCCGCCGGACGGGAAAAACTGTTTTTT.

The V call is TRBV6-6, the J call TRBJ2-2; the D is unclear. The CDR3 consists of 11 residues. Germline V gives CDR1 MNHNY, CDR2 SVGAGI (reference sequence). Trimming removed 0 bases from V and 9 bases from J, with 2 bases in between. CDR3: CASSYSRELFF. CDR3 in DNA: TGTGCCAGCAGTTACTCTAGGGAGCTGTTTTTT.

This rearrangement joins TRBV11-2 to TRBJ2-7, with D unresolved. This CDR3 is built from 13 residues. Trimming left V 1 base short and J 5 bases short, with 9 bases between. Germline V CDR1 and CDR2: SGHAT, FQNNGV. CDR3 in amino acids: CASSLGPWDEQYV. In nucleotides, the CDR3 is TGTGCCAGCAGCTTAGGCCCCTGGGACGAGCAGTACGTC.

CDR3 amino acids: CASSFLSARANTDTQYF. The CDR3 DNA reads TGCGCCAGCAGCTTTCTTTCAGCGCGGGCGAACACAGATACGCAGTATTTT. This chain uses TRBV5-1 with TRBJ2-3, with a possible D match to TRBD2 (5 bases). Germline V gene sequence: CDR1 SGHRS, CDR2 YFSETQ. The germline V and J ends were trimmed by 2 bases and 2 bases, with 18 bases remaining between them. The CDR3 contains 17 residues.

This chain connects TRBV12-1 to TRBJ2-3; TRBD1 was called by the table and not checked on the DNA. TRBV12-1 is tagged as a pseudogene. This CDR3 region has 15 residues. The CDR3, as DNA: TGTGCCACCGCAAGGACAGGGGGCTTTCCCGATACGCAGTATTTT. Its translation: CATARTGGFPDTQYF.

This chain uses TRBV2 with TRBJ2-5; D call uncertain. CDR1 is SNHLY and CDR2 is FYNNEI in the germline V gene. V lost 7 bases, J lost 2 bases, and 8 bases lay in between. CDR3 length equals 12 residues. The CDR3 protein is CASTPRQETQYF. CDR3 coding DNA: TGTGCCAGCACCCCTCGACAAGAGACCCAGTACTTC.

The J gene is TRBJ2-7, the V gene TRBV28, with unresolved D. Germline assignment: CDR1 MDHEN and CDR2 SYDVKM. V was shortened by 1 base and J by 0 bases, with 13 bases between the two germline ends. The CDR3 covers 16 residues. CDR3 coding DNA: TGTGCCAGCAGTTTATTCCTGCAAGCTCCCTCCTACGAGCAGTACTTC. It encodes CASSLFLQAPSYEQYF.

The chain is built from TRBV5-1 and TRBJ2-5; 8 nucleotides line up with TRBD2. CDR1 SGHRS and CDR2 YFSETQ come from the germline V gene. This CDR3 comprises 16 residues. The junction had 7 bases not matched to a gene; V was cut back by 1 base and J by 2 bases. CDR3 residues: CASSLPPAGAQETQYF. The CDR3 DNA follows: TGCGCCAGCAGCTTGCCGCCAGCGGGGGCACAAGAGACCCAGTACTTC.

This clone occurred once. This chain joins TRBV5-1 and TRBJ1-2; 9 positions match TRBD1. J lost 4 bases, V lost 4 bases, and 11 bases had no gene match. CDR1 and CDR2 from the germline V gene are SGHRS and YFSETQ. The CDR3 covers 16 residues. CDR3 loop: CASSPEQGAFSYGYTF. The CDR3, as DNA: TGCGCCAGCAGCCCCGAACAGGGGGCATTTAGCTATGGCTACACCTTC.

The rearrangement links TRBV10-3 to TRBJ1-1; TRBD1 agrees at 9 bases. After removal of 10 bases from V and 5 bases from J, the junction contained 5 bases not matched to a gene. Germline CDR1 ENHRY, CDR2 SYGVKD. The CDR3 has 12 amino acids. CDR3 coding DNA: TGTGCCACGACAGGGGGGCGGACTGAAGCTTTCTTT. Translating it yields CATTGGRTEAFF.

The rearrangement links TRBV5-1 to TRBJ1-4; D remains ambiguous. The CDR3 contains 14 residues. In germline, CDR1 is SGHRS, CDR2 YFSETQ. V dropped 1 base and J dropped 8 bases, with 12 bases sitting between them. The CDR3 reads CASSLLGTKEKLFF. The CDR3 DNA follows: TGCGCCAGCAGCTTGCTAGGTACAAAGGAAAAACTGTTTTTT.